This T cell receptor (beta chain) was sequenced for a study of blood T cell repertoires in COVID-19. Study-wide context: There were acute and convalescent COVID-19 samples, and they came from the United States, Italy and Spain. The analysed material was cDNA or gDNA that came from T cells, B-cell-depleted T cells, or PBMCs.

Those enrolled in Seattle joined during active infection and were followed longitudinally afterward. Study processing details: Amplifying reference gene primers gave estimates of nucleated cell counts. The repertoire was sequenced with immunoSEQ multiplex PCR; TCRdb's copy has only in-frame clones and lacks some. That table supplies the V and J calls and clone size; D and trimming were determined from the DNA. The table includes approximately 170,000 clones, 93% detected once. The sequenced sample consisted of peripheral blood. The sequence was obtained from an older woman with COVID-19, enrolled during active disease.

The CDR3 loop reads CASSPLYRDAFF. CDR3 nucleotide sequence: TGTGCCAGCTCACCACTGTACAGGGATGCTTTCTTT. V usage is TRBV18 and J usage is TRBJ1-1, with a weak D call TRBD1 (6 bases). V gave up 1 base and J gave up 11 bases, with 11 bases separating them. The CDR3 is made up of 12 amino acids. Germline V lookup: CDR1 KGHSH, CDR2 LQKENI.